These 25 T cell receptor beta chains were all obtained from the same sample, sequenced in a study of T-cell memory formation after mild COVID-19. TCRdb used MiXCR to reprocess the 5' RACE reads, holding one entry per CDR3 protein. The data show around 320,000 distinct CDR3 sequences, 15% to 20% seen once. Material: PBMCs or a T cell subset sorted from them (not recorded which). Receptor source: a man between 18 and 35 years old who had mild COVID-19 (a few samples of this study predate the infection). Cell type and time point are not known.

V usage is TRBV6-6 and J usage is TRBJ1-4, with 12 bases lining up with TRBD1. With 5 bases clipped from V and 17 bases from J, the junction kept 12 bases outside the gene matches. There are 14 residues in the CDR3. The germline V gene encodes CDR1 MNHNY and CDR2 SVGAGI (reference sequence). The CDR3 DNA is TGTGCCAGCAGTACGCCGGGACAGGGGGCGCATCCCTTTTTT. Protein product: CASSTPGQGAHPFF.

V usage is TRBV20-1 and J usage is TRBJ1-5, with D possibly being TRBD1 (6 bases). Germline assignment: CDR1 DFQATT and CDR2 SNEGSKA (reference sequence). Deletions cut 2 bases from V and 5 bases from J, with 13 bases between. This CDR3 has 14 residues. Here the CDR3 reads CSARSLRGDQPQHF. CDR3 sequence (DNA): TGCAGTGCTAGATCCCTAAGGGGGGATCAGCCCCAGCATTTT.

This clonotype has a handful of counts. This rearrangement joins TRBV10-3 to TRBJ1-4; D is unclear. Germline CDR1 is ENHRY and CDR2 is SYGVKD. The germline V and J ends were trimmed by 11 bases and 6 bases, with 16 bases remaining between them. The CDR3 is 13 amino acids. The CDR3, as DNA: TGTGCCTCCCGTCCCGCAGGCGATGAAAAACTGTTTTTT. This codes for CASRPAGDEKLFF.

The J gene is TRBJ1-3, the V gene TRBV6-1; D is uncertain. Trimming shortened V by 2 bases and J by 0 bases, and 14 bases separated the two germline ends. This CDR3 spans 17 amino acids. The V gene's germline CDR1 is MNHNS and CDR2 SASEGT. The CDR3 DNA is TGTGCCAGCAGTGAATGGGTCTGGGAGAGCTCTGGAAACACCATATATTTT. Translated: CASSEWVWESSGNTIYF.

In this sample, this clonotype turned up many times. The genes are TRBV5-1 and TRBJ1-2, with TRBD1 as a possible D gene (5 bases). From germline, CDR1 is SGHRS and CDR2 YFSETQ. V was cut by 4 bases and J by 2 bases, with 15 bases left in between. The CDR3 is made up of 15 amino acids. The CDR3, as DNA: TGCGCCAGCAGCGCGCAGGGCCGAGGAAACTATGGCTACACCTTC. This encodes CASSAQGRGNYGYTF.

The chain recombines TRBV5-1 with TRBJ2-1; D is perhaps TRBD2 (5 bases). Between the trimmed V and J ends, which lost 0 bases and 9 bases, there was a span of 13 bases. Germline assignment: CDR1 SGHRS and CDR2 YFSETQ. CDR3 length: 14 amino acids. CDR3 sequence (DNA): TGCGCCAGCAGCTTGGGGACTTCAGAGGGTGAGCAGTTCTTC. Translated: CASSLGTSEGEQFF.

There are a few counts of this clonotype. CDR3 coding DNA: TGTGCCAGCAGCTTATCAACAGGGGGTGGTCTGAGCACAGATACGCAGTATTTT. Encoded protein: CASSLSTGGGLSTDTQYF. J is TRBJ2-3 and V is TRBV7-2; TRBD1 aligns across 8 bases. Per germline, CDR1 SGHTA and CDR2 FQGNSA. Trimming at V came to 2 bases and at J to 0 bases, leaving 10 bases not matched to a gene. The CDR3 is made up of 18 amino acids.

CDR3 residues: CASSPRLLGANEKLFF. CDR3 nucleotides: TGTGCCAGCAGCCCGCGCTTGTTAGGAGCTAATGAAAAACTGTTTTTT. This rearrangement joins TRBV11-2 to TRBJ1-4; D not certain. The CDR3 is made up of 16 amino acids. The germline V and J ends were trimmed by 5 bases and 3 bases, with 16 bases remaining between them. CDR1 and CDR2 (germline): SGHAT, FQNNGV.

The gene calls are TRBV6-5 and TRBJ2-3; 8 bases are a match to TRBD2. Germline values: CDR1 MNHEY, CDR2 SVGAGI. V shed 2 bases, J shed 1 base, and the junction held 2 bases outside the gene matches. The CDR3 has 15 residues. The CDR3 nucleotides read TGTGCCAGCAGTTACGTGACTAGCGGCACAGATACGCAGTATTTT. Amino acid sequence: CASSYVTSGTDTQYF.

This clonotype appeared a few times. This sequence joins TRBV28 and TRBJ1-6; D gene ambiguous. V shed 6 bases and J shed 10 bases, with 10 bases lying between them. Germline V lookup: CDR1 MDHEN, CDR2 SYDVKM. This CDR3 has 12 residues. The CDR3 region is CASSLKGSPLHF. The DNA of the CDR3 is TGTGCCAGCAGCCTCAAGGGCTCACCCCTCCACTTT.

Written as DNA, the CDR3 is TGTGCCAGCAGCTGGGACCCAGGAGATACGCAGTATTTT. It translates to CASSWDPGDTQYF. The chain is built from TRBV7-3 and TRBJ2-3, with D perhaps matching TRBD1 or TRBD2 (5 bases each). The germline V gene encodes CDR1 SGHTA and CDR2 FQGTGA. This CDR3 region has 13 residues. V was trimmed by 4 bases and J by 5 bases, leaving 10 bases between them.

This clonotype occurred a few times. The chain employs TRBV7-9 and TRBJ2-3; D is unresolved. The ends were cut back, 1 base at V and 13 bases at J, with 12 bases in the middle. Per the germline V gene, CDR1 is SEHNR and CDR2 is FQNEAQ (reference sequence). The CDR3 contains 12 residues. This CDR3 reads CASSLDWRLKYF. In DNA, the CDR3 is TGTGCCAGCAGCTTAGATTGGCGCCTGAAGTATTTT.

This chain joins TRBV7-9 and TRBJ2-3; D gene unclear. Germline lookup yields CDR1 SEHNR and CDR2 FQNEAQ (reference sequence). Trimming stripped 7 bases from V and 4 bases from J, with 6 bases between. The CDR3 consists of 11 residues. CDR3 nucleotide sequence: TGTGCCAGCACCCCGTCAGATACGCAGTATTTT. Translation gives CASTPSDTQYF.

This clonotype showed up just a few times. The chain carries TRBV12-3 or TRBV12-4 and TRBJ1-5; D is undetermined. Trimming took off 7 bases at V and 7 bases at J, with 11 bases between the two ends. CDR3 size: 12 residues. The DNA of the CDR3 is TGTGCCAGCACCGCATTGGGGCAGCCCCAGCATTTT. It translates to CASTALGQPQHF.

The chain employs TRBV11-3 and TRBJ2-1; D call uncertain. Germline V gene sequence: CDR1 SGHNT, CDR2 YENEEA. The CDR3 extends over 12 amino acids. The V and J ends lost 8 bases and 1 base respectively, with 6 bases between them. CDR3: CASSQSYNEQFF. The CDR3, as DNA: TGTGCCAGCTCCCAATCCTACAATGAGCAGTTCTTC.

This clonotype has a single count. The V call is TRBV6-2 or TRBV6-3, the J call TRBJ1-2; no definite D call. Germline V gene lookup returns CDR1 MNHEY and CDR2 SVGEGT. The CDR3 extends over 13 amino acids. Trimming removed 4 bases from V and 4 bases from J, with 10 bases in between. CDR3 in DNA: TGTGCCAGCAGTTTCCCGGTGGGCTATGGCTACACCTTC. This translates into CASSFPVGYGYTF.

V usage is TRBV30 and J usage is TRBJ1-6; D is perhaps TRBD1 (6 bases). The CDR3 is 16 amino acids. Germline V gene lookup returns CDR1 GTSNPN and CDR2 SVGIG (reference sequence). V gave up 4 bases and J gave up 1 base, with 14 bases separating them. The CDR3 bases are TGTGCCTGGATGTCCAGGGGCGCATCCTATAATTCACCCCTCCACTTT. This encodes CAWMSRGASYNSPLHF.

In its sample, this clonotype was seen a few times. This chain connects TRBV7-2 to TRBJ2-4, with a tentative D call TRBD1 (6 bases). Germline values: CDR1 SGHTA, CDR2 FQGNSA. Trimming stripped 5 bases from V and 5 bases from J, with 13 bases between. The CDR3 is made up of 14 amino acids. This CDR3 is CASSPPGVQNIQYF. The DNA for the CDR3 is TGTGCCAGCAGCCCCCCAGGGGTGCAAAACATTCAGTACTTC.

This clonotype appeared a few times. The chain's CDR3 is CASKGSSGHTEAFF. DNA of the CDR3: TGTGCCAGCAAGGGTAGTTCCGGGCACACTGAAGCTTTCTTT. V gene TRBV12-3 or TRBV12-4 combines with J gene TRBJ1-1; D gene ambiguous. Trimming left V 7 bases short and J 3 bases short, with 15 bases between. This CDR3 has 14 amino acids.

The rearrangement joins TRBV5-1 to TRBJ1-1; a weak D match, TRBD1 (5 bases). Trimming left V 4 bases short and J 13 bases short, with 20 bases between. Germline CDR1 reads SGHRS; CDR2 reads YFSETQ. The CDR3 is 13 amino acids. The CDR3 loop is CASSPASGPTGFF. CDR3 sequence (DNA): TGCGCCAGCAGCCCTGCCTCCGGGCCCACAGGTTTCTTT.

This clonotype was counted at least ten times. The chain links TRBV4-2 to TRBJ2-7, with 9 bases fitting TRBD1. Losses at the gene ends were 4 bases for V and 6 bases for J; bases not matched to a gene: 10. CDR1 is LGHNA and CDR2 is YNFKEQ in the germline V gene. The CDR3 runs to 15 residues. This CDR3 is CASSPETGGVGEQYF. The CDR3 coding sequence is TGTGCCAGCAGCCCAGAGACAGGGGGAGTGGGCGAGCAGTACTTC.

This clonotype was counted a few times. The rearrangement links TRBV14 to TRBJ2-5; D is perhaps TRBD1 (6 bases). The CDR3 has 13 residues. Germline values: CDR1 SGHDN, CDR2 FVKESK. The ends were cut back, 4 bases at V and 2 bases at J, with 8 bases in the middle. The CDR3 here is CASSRTAQETQYF. The DNA for the CDR3 is TGTGCCAGCAGCCGGACAGCGCAAGAGACCCAGTACTTC. The full variable domain, with the rest looked up from reference TRBV14 and TRBJ2-5, is EAGVTQFPSHSVIEKGQTVTLRCDPISGHDNLYWYRRVMGKEIKFLLHFVKESKQDESGMPNNRFLAERTGGTYSTLKVQPAELEDSGVYFCASSRTAQETQYFGPGTRLLVL.

This clonotype was seen a handful of times. The chain has TRBV2 and TRBJ2-1; D is ambiguous. CDR1 is SNHLY and CDR2 is FYNNEI in the germline V gene. V was pared by 6 bases and J by 7 bases, with 7 bases between. This CDR3 has 11 residues. The CDR3 region is CASSGLNEQFF. The CDR3 nucleotides read TGTGCCAGCAGCGGTCTGAATGAGCAGTTCTTC.

V is TRBV5-1 and J is TRBJ2-3, with D uncertain. CDR3 length equals 13 residues. V dropped 0 bases and J dropped 4 bases, with 6 bases sitting between them. Looked up from germline, CDR1 is SGHRS and CDR2 is YFSETQ. CDR3 residues: CASSLGSPDTQYF. DNA for the CDR3: TGCGCCAGCAGCTTGGGGTCCCCAGATACGCAGTATTTT.

The V gene is TRBV12-3 or TRBV12-4, the J gene TRBJ2-7, with 8 nucleotides matching TRBD2. The CDR3 loop spans 16 amino acids. With 5 bases clipped from V and 2 bases from J, the junction kept 11 bases outside the gene matches. CDR3 sequence: CASSHTGAGVTYEQYF. The CDR3 DNA follows: TGTGCCAGCAGTCACACGGGAGCGGGGGTGACCTACGAGCAGTACTTC.